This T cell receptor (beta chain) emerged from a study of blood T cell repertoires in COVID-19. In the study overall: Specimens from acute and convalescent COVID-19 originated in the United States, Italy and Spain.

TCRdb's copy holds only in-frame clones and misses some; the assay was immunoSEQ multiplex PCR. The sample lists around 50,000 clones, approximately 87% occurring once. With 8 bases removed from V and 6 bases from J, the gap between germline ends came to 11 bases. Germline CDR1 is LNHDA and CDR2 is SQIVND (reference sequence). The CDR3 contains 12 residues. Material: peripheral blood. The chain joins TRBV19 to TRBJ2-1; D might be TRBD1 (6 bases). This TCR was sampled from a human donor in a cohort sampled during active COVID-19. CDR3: CASGTRGNEQFF. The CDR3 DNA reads TGTGCCAGTGGGACCAGGGGCAATGAGCAGTTCTTC.